Each of the 17 T cell receptor beta chains below was sequenced from the same sample in a study of blood T cell repertoires in COVID-19. Only in-frame clones appear in the TCRdb table, and some are missing; sequencing was by immunoSEQ multiplex PCR. The sample has some 80,000 clones; about 82% are singletons. The specimen sequenced was peripheral blood. Receptors originate from a man aged 50 to 60 with COVID-19, enrolled during active disease.

The chain links TRBV4-3 to TRBJ2-5; 7 bases line up with TRBD1. Per germline, CDR1 LGHNA and CDR2 YSLEER. The CDR3 contains 14 residues. Losses at the gene ends were 2 bases for V and 5 bases for J; bases not matched to a gene: 5. This chain's CDR3 is CASSQLQGKETQYF. As DNA, the CDR3 is TGCGCCAGCAGCCAACTACAGGGGAAGGAGACCCAGTACTTC.

V is TRBV5-8 and J is TRBJ2-5; the match to TRBD1 covers 9 bases. The CDR3 loop spans 16 amino acids. Germline V gene sequence: CDR1 SGHTS, CDR2 YDEGEE. J gave up 2 bases and V 4 bases, and 9 bases lay outside the gene matches. For the CDR3, the DNA is TGTGCCAGCAGCCATGGACAGGGGAGGGAGCAAGAGACCCAGTACTTC. It is translated as CASSHGQGREQETQYF.

This chain connects TRBV24-1 to TRBJ1-5, with 7 bases aligning to TRBD1. V dropped 2 bases and J dropped 7; count of bases not matched to a gene: 4. This CDR3 comprises 14 residues. The germline V gene has CDR1 KGHDR and CDR2 SFDVKD. CDR3: CATSDSAGGQPQHF. The CDR3 region has the DNA TGTGCCACCAGTGATTCTGCAGGGGGGCAGCCCCAGCATTTT.

V gene TRBV7-3 combines with J gene TRBJ2-3; 8 nucleotides match TRBD2. V dropped 2 bases and J dropped 6; count of bases not matched to a gene: 10. In germline, CDR1 is SGHTA, CDR2 FQGTGA. The CDR3 has 16 residues. CDR3 in DNA: TGTGCCAGCAGCTTAGGGGGGAGCGGGAGAGGCGATACGCAGTATTTT. This codes for CASSLGGSGRGDTQYF.

This chain joins TRBV7-2 and TRBJ2-5; D possibly corresponds to TRBD1 (5 bases). The CDR3 totals 13 residues. Trimming stripped 2 bases from V and 13 bases from J, with 17 bases between. The germline V gene encodes CDR1 SGHTA and CDR2 FQGNSA. The CDR3 sequence is CASSLKGMWSPYF. The CDR3 nucleotides read TGTGCCAGCAGCTTAAAGGGGATGTGGAGTCCGTACTTC.

The chain has TRBV3-1 (or the pseudogene TRBV3-2) and TRBJ1-5, with D tentatively TRBD1 (5 bases). The CDR3 runs to 14 residues. Trimming took 2 bases from V and 5 from J, leaving 10 bases between them. CDR1 is LGHDT, CDR2 YNNKEL, per germline (reference sequence). The CDR3 sequence: CASSQRGGDQPQHF. The CDR3 DNA is TGTGCCAGCAGCCAAAGGGGAGGCGATCAGCCCCAGCATTTT.

J is TRBJ2-3 and V is TRBV20-1; 10 bases agree with TRBD1. The V gene's germline CDR1 is DFQATT and CDR2 SNEGSKA (reference sequence). J gave up 3 bases and V 3 bases, and 9 bases lay outside the gene matches. The CDR3 consists of 16 residues. The CDR3 coding sequence is TGCAGTGCTAGTGGGGGGGGACAGGGGCGGACAGATACGCAGTATTTT. Its protein product is CSASGGGQGRTDTQYF.

V usage is TRBV7-9 and J usage is TRBJ1-1; no clear D gene. The CDR3 has 14 amino acids. Germline V lookup: CDR1 SEHNR, CDR2 FQNEAQ (reference sequence). With 4 bases removed from V and 6 bases from J, the gap between germline ends came to 15 bases. CDR3: CASSSRTEGAEAFF. Written as DNA, the CDR3 is TGTGCCAGCAGCTCGCGGACTGAGGGTGCTGAAGCTTTCTTT. Full variable domain (remainder filled in from reference TRBV7-9 and TRBJ1-1): DTGVSQNPRHKITKRGQNVTFRCDPISEHNRLYWYRQTLGQGPEFLTYFQNEAQLEKSRLLSDRFSAERPKGSFSTLEIQRTEQGDSAMYLCASSSRTEGAEAFFGQGTRLTVV.

V usage is TRBV5-8 and J usage is TRBJ2-3, with a weak D call TRBD2 (6 bases). The V end lost 0 bases, the J end lost 0 bases, and 11 bases lay between the germline ends. Germline V gives CDR1 SGHTS, CDR2 YDEGEE. The CDR3 has 16 amino acids. The CDR3 region has the DNA TGTGCCAGCAGCTTGGGTCGGGAGAGGAGCACAGATACGCAGTATTTT. The encoded protein is CASSLGRERSTDTQYF.

The chain is built from TRBV6-6 and TRBJ1-3; unclear D gene. Trimming removed 4 bases at V and 1 base at J, with 8 bases between. Germline V gene lookup returns CDR1 MNHNY and CDR2 SVGAGI (reference sequence). The CDR3 has 14 residues. DNA for the CDR3: TGTGCCAGCAGTTCCGCGGGTTCTGGAAACACCATATATTTT. Protein product: CASSSAGSGNTIYF.

The V gene is TRBV19, the J gene TRBJ1-5; D might be TRBD1 (5 bases). With 11 bases removed from V and 0 bases from J, the gap between germline ends came to 14 bases. Germline assignment: CDR1 LNHDA and CDR2 SQIVND (reference sequence). The CDR3 is 14 residues long. The CDR3 reads CAPGGVGSNQPQHF. In DNA form, the CDR3 reads TGTGCCCCGGGAGGGGTGGGTAGCAATCAGCCCCAGCATTTT.

The CDR3 here is CASSPPVWGGTGELFF. CDR3 DNA sequence: TGTGCCAGCTCACCTCCCGTTTGGGGCGGCACCGGGGAGCTGTTTTTT. The chain couples TRBV18 to TRBJ2-2; possible D gene TRBD1, 5 bases. CDR1 KGHSH and CDR2 LQKENI come from the germline V gene. There are 16 residues in the CDR3. Trimming stripped 3 bases from V and 4 bases from J, with 15 bases between.

The CDR3 loop is CASIIAGANTGELFF. The CDR3 DNA sequence: TGTGCCAGCATAATAGCAGGGGCGAACACCGGGGAGCTGTTTTTT. The chain links TRBV28 to TRBJ2-2; possible D gene TRBD1, 6 bases. Per the germline V gene, CDR1 is MDHEN and CDR2 is SYDVKM. The CDR3 sequence is 15 residues long. Trimming took 7 bases from V and 0 from J, leaving 12 bases between them.

J is TRBJ2-7 and V is TRBV9, with 12 positions matching TRBD2. Trimming removed 0 bases from V and 0 bases from J; junction bases left unmatched: 4. This CDR3 is built from 17 residues. Germline CDR1 and CDR2: SGDLS and YYNGEE. The CDR3 protein is CASSVEGLAGRSYEQYF. Here the CDR3 DNA reads TGTGCCAGCAGCGTAGAGGGACTAGCGGGCCGCTCCTACGAGCAGTACTTC.

This clone came up a few times. This chain links TRBV4-2 with TRBJ2-2; D possibly corresponds to TRBD1 (6 bases). CDR1 and CDR2 (germline): LGHNA, YNFKEQ. The V end was cut by 0 bases, the J end by 7 bases, with 12 bases between. The CDR3 has 15 residues. The CDR3 nucleotides read TGTGCCAGCAGCCAAGATCAACAGGGTGGCGGGGAGCTGTTTTTT. This translates into CASSQDQQGGGELFF.

This clone was recorded only once. This sequence joins TRBV15 and TRBJ2-5; the D is unclear. This CDR3 has 14 amino acids. The V gene's germline CDR1 is LNHNV and CDR2 YYDKDF (reference sequence). V gave up 4 bases and J gave up 3 bases, with 12 bases separating them. CDR3 protein: CATSTLFPEETQYF. CDR3 coding DNA: TGTGCCACCAGCACACTTTTCCCTGAAGAGACCCAGTACTTC.

This clone was found once. This chain connects TRBV28 to TRBJ2-1, with TRBD2 as a possible D gene (6 bases). CDR1 is MDHEN, CDR2 SYDVKM, per germline. The CDR3 consists of 15 residues. V lost 3 bases and J lost 7, with 16 bases in between. The CDR3 sequence is CASSLSWEATNEQFF. The CDR3, as DNA: TGTGCCAGCAGTTTGTCGTGGGAGGCCACGAATGAGCAGTTCTTC.